One and the same sample provided the 23 T cell receptor beta chains below, sequenced in a study of shared clonotypes between healthy human individuals. Here immunoSEQ multiplex PCR was the method, and the copy in TCRdb shows in-frame clones only, minus some. The sample holds fewer than 400,000 clones, around 74% seen once. The material sequenced was memory CD4+ T cells sorted from blood. Indicated subset: CD45RA-negative fraction. These TCRs come from a man aged 25-45 years in good health.

The chain combines TRBV7-9 with TRBJ2-2; TRBD1 might be the D (6 bases). The CDR3 covers 15 residues. Looked up from germline, CDR1 is SEHNR and CDR2 is FQNEAQ (reference sequence). The V end was cut by 5 bases, the J end by 8 bases, with 18 bases between. CDR3 loop: CASSLTGSISGELFF. CDR3 nucleotides: TGTGCCAGCAGCCTAACAGGGAGCATATCGGGGGAGCTGTTTTTT. Full variable domain (outside the CDR3, taken from reference TRBV7-9 and TRBJ2-2): DTGVSQNPRHKITKRGQNVTFRCDPISEHNRLYWYRQTLGQGPEFLTYFQNEAQLEKSRLLSDRFSAERPKGSFSTLEIQRTEQGDSAMYLCASSLTGSISGELFFGEGSRLTVL.

This clone is medium-sized in the sample. This chain connects TRBV7-9 to TRBJ2-7; 11 bases are a match to TRBD2. The CDR3 length is 15 residues. J gave up 5 bases and V 3 bases, and 6 bases lay outside the gene matches. In germline, CDR1 is SEHNR, CDR2 FQNEAQ (reference sequence). The CDR3 sequence: CASSFSSGRLDEQYF. Written as DNA, the CDR3 is TGTGCCAGCAGCTTTTCTAGCGGGAGGCTCGACGAGCAGTACTTC. Based on the CDR3 plus reference TRBV7-9 and TRBJ2-7, the full variable domain is DTGVSQNPRHKITKRGQNVTFRCDPISEHNRLYWYRQTLGQGPEFLTYFQNEAQLEKSRLLSDRFSAERPKGSFSTLEIQRTEQGDSAMYLCASSFSSGRLDEQYFGPGTRLTVT.

For the CDR3, the DNA is TGTGCCAGCAGTACACGGGCACCTCCCGCCAATCAGCCCCAGCATTTT. This gives the protein CASSTRAPPANQPQHF. This chain uses TRBV7-8 with TRBJ1-5; D unresolved. V gave up 6 bases and J gave up 3 bases, with 18 bases separating them. CDR1 SGHVS and CDR2 FQNEAQ come from the germline V gene. The CDR3 extends over 16 amino acids.

The genes are TRBV6-5 and TRBJ2-7, with D possibly matching TRBD2 (6 bases). Trimming removed 3 bases from V and 6 bases from J, with 15 bases in between. Germline values: CDR1 MNHEY, CDR2 SVGAGI. The CDR3 spans 14 residues. CDR3 region: CASSYTGAFGEQYF. The CDR3 DNA is TGTGCCAGCAGTTATACGGGAGCTTTCGGCGAGCAGTACTTC.

The chain employs TRBV18 and TRBJ1-2; maybe TRBD1 (5 bases). The CDR3 is 15 amino acids. Germline CDR1 reads KGHSH; CDR2 reads LQKENI. Trimming stripped 1 base from V and 4 bases from J, with 13 bases between. CDR3 amino acids: CASSPLGRGSYGYTF. CDR3 bases: TGTGCCAGCTCACCACTTGGAAGGGGTAGCTATGGCTACACCTTC.

The chain employs TRBV11-2 and TRBJ2-7; D may be TRBD1 (6 bases). Germline values: CDR1 SGHAT, CDR2 FQNNGV. CDR3 length: 11 amino acids. The ends were cut back, 6 bases at V and 6 bases at J, with 9 bases in the middle. The CDR3 spells CASRGQVEQYF. For the CDR3, the DNA is TGTGCCAGCAGGGGACAAGTCGAGCAGTACTTC.

The chain links TRBV5-1 to TRBJ2-7; D is possibly TRBD1 (5 bases). V dropped 0 bases and J dropped 4 bases, with 11 bases sitting between them. This CDR3 is 14 amino acids long. Germline V gives CDR1 SGHRS, CDR2 YFSETQ. CDR3 DNA sequence: TGCGCCAGCAGCTTGGAGGGGATGTGGTACGAGCAGTACTTC. Translated, it gives CASSLEGMWYEQYF.

As concerns this clone: Other DNA sequences in the sample encode the same CDR3. The rearrangement uses TRBV28 and TRBJ2-7, with 7 bases lining up with TRBD2. This CDR3 spans 13 amino acids. Trimming at V came to 5 bases and at J to 3 bases, leaving 4 bases not matched to a gene. The V gene's germline CDR1 is MDHEN and CDR2 SYDVKM. In DNA, the CDR3 is TGTGCCAGCAGTCGGGGAGGGAACTACGAGCAGTACTTC. It yields the protein CASSRGGNYEQYF.

This clone showed up just a few times. This rearrangement joins TRBV19 to TRBJ2-7; 9 bases agree with TRBD1. The V segment lost 11 bases and the J segment 3 bases; nucleotides outside the gene matches: 8. The CDR3 consists of 13 residues. CDR1 is LNHDA and CDR2 is SQIVND in the germline V gene (reference sequence). The chain's CDR3 is CACSATGGYEQYF. CDR3 DNA sequence: TGTGCCTGCTCCGCGACAGGGGGCTACGAGCAGTACTTC.

This rearrangement joins TRBV30 to TRBJ1-2; D remains ambiguous. Germline CDR1 and CDR2: GTSNPN and SVGIG (reference sequence). With 4 bases removed from V and 11 bases from J, the gap between germline ends came to 14 bases. CDR3 length: 11 amino acids. The CDR3 bases are TGTGCCTGGACCAAACTCGGTCAGTACACCTTC. Amino acid sequence: CAWTKLGQYTF.

The chain recombines TRBV5-1 with TRBJ2-1; 7 nucleotides line up with TRBD1. Trimming removed 4 bases from V and 0 bases from J; junction bases left unmatched: 4. Germline CDR1 SGHRS, CDR2 YFSETQ. The CDR3 is made up of 15 amino acids. The CDR3 protein is CASSQDRVSYNEQFF. The CDR3 DNA sequence: TGCGCCAGCAGCCAAGACAGGGTCTCCTACAATGAGCAGTTCTTC.

This clone was detected only a few times. This chain joins TRBV25-1 and TRBJ2-2; 8 bases line up with TRBD1. Germline loops: CDR1 MGHDK, CDR2 SYGVNS. The trim removed 3 bases at V and 1 base at J, leaving 4 bases unmatched. The CDR3 runs 16 residues. CDR3 loop: CASSDPDRGNTGELFF. CDR3 nucleotide sequence: TGTGCCAGCAGTGATCCCGACAGGGGGAACACCGGGGAGCTGTTTTTT.

V and J are TRBV19 and TRBJ2-1, with D perhaps matching TRBD2 (5 bases). The CDR3 extends over 19 amino acids. V lost 6 bases and J 0 bases, leaving 24 bases between the germline ends. Germline V gene lookup returns CDR1 LNHDA and CDR2 SQIVND (reference sequence). CDR3 DNA sequence: TGTGCCAGTAGCACTATCCCGGGATTGCCCCGGAGCTCCTACAATGAGCAGTTCTTC. As protein: CASSTIPGLPRSSYNEQFF.

V is TRBV10-2 and J is TRBJ2-3; 8 bases are a match to TRBD1. The CDR3 is 13 residues long. The germline V gene encodes CDR1 WSHSY and CDR2 SAAADI. Trimming cost V 6 bases and J 6 bases; bases outside gene matches: 5. CDR3 coding DNA: TGCGCCAGCAGGTTACAGGGGGTGGATACGCAGTATTTT. Translation gives CASRLQGVDTQYF.

The chain uses TRBV6-5 and TRBJ2-6; the D is unclear. This CDR3 comprises 13 residues. V was pared by 6 bases and J by 2 bases, with 5 bases between. Germline CDR1 is MNHEY and CDR2 is SVGAGI. The CDR3 nucleotides read TGTGCCAGCAGGGGCGCTGGGGCCAACGTCCTGACTTTC. Protein product: CASRGAGANVLTF.

This clone was recorded a few times. The CDR3 sequence is CASSLPDYYGYTF. The CDR3 bases are TGTGCCAGCAGTCTGCCCGATTACTATGGCTACACCTTC. J is TRBJ1-2 and V is TRBV28; D not certain. The germline CDR1 and CDR2 sequences are MDHEN and SYDVKM. The V gene lost 5 bases and the J gene lost 3 bases, with 10 bases spanning the gap. CDR3 length: 13 amino acids.

This clone was detected once. The chain carries TRBV9 and TRBJ2-1, with no clear D. This CDR3 is 15 amino acids long. Between the trimmed V and J ends, which lost 4 bases and 2 bases, there was a span of 13 bases. Per germline, CDR1 SGDLS and CDR2 YYNGEE. The CDR3 is CASSPTVAPYNEQFF. The CDR3 DNA is TGTGCCAGCAGCCCCACGGTGGCCCCCTACAATGAGCAGTTCTTC.

V is TRBV27 and J is TRBJ1-1; D unclear. The CDR3 consists of 15 residues. Per germline, CDR1 MNHEY and CDR2 SMNVEV (reference sequence). V shed 4 bases and J shed 2 bases, with 14 bases lying between them. The CDR3 is CASSSRASVNTEAFF. The CDR3 DNA reads as TGTGCCAGCAGTTCCCGGGCGTCCGTAAACACTGAAGCTTTCTTT.

This rearrangement joins TRBV6-6 to TRBJ1-2; 12 bases fit TRBD1. From germline, CDR1 is MNHNY and CDR2 SVGAGI (reference sequence). This CDR3 is built from 16 residues. V dropped 7 bases and J dropped 1; count of bases not matched to a gene: 7. The CDR3 loop reads CASTRGQGAVNYGYTF. CDR3 DNA: TGTGCCAGCACGCGGGGACAGGGGGCTGTTAACTATGGCTACACCTTC.

This clone appeared many times. The chain joins TRBV15 to TRBJ2-7, with D possibly TRBD1 on 6 matching bases. The ends were cut back, 2 bases at V and 5 bases at J, with 10 bases in the middle. Germline V gene sequence: CDR1 LNHNV, CDR2 YYDKDF (reference sequence). This CDR3 spans 13 amino acids. The CDR3 sequence: CATSRTTGNEQYF. The CDR3 nucleotides are TGTGCCACCAGCAGAACTACAGGGAACGAGCAGTACTTC.

The V call is TRBV5-1, the J call TRBJ1-1; a possible D gene is TRBD1 (6 bases). The CDR3 is 13 residues long. Per the germline V gene, CDR1 is SGHRS and CDR2 is YFSETQ. Deletions cut 1 base from V and 7 bases from J, with 11 bases between. This chain's CDR3 is CASSLMGHDEAFF. CDR3 sequence (DNA): TGCGCCAGCAGCTTGATGGGACATGATGAAGCTTTCTTT.

The CDR3 DNA is TGCGCCAGCAGCCATCCGGCGGAGCGGATAGCCAAAAACATTCAGTACTTC. It encodes CASSHPAERIAKNIQYF. The gene calls are TRBV4-1 and TRBJ2-4, with D perhaps TRBD2 (5 bases). V lost 3 bases and J lost 0, with 15 bases in between. The CDR3 totals 17 residues. The germline gives CDR1 MGHRA, CDR2 YSYEKL.

This chain connects TRBV5-1 to TRBJ1-2; D is ambiguous. Germline V gene sequence: CDR1 SGHRS, CDR2 YFSETQ. Between the trimmed V and J ends, which lost 0 bases and 0 bases, there was a span of 6 bases. The CDR3 is made up of 14 amino acids. The CDR3 DNA sequence: TGCGCCAGCAGCTTGGACAGTACTAACTATGGCTACACCTTC. Its protein product is CASSLDSTNYGYTF. Looking up the rest from reference TRBV5-1 and TRBJ1-2 gives the full variable domain: KAGVTQTPRYLIKTRGQQVTLSCSPISGHRSVSWYQQTPGQGLQFLFEYFSETQRNKGNFPGRFSGRQFSNSRSEMNVSTLELGDSALYLCASSLDSTNYGYTFGSGTRLTVV.